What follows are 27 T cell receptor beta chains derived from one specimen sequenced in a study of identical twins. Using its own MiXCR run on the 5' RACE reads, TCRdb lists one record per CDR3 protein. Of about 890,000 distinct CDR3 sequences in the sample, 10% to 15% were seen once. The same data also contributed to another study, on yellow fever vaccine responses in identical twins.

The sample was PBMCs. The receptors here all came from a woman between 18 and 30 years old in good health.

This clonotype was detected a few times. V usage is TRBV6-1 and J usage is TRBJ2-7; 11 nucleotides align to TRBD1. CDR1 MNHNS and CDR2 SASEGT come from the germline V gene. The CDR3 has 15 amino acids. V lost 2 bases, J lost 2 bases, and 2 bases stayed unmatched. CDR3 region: CASSEPGQGAYEQYV. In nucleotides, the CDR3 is TGTGCCAGCAGTGAACCGGGACAGGGGGCCTACGAGCAGTACGTC.

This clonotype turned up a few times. The CDR3 spells CASSQDHRETQYF. In DNA, the CDR3 is TGCGCCAGCAGCCAAGATCATCGGGAGACCCAGTACTTC. The chain employs TRBV4-1 and TRBJ2-5; unclear D gene. Per germline, CDR1 MGHRA and CDR2 YSYEKL. This CDR3 is built from 13 residues. Trimming removed 0 bases from V and 5 bases from J, with 7 bases in between.

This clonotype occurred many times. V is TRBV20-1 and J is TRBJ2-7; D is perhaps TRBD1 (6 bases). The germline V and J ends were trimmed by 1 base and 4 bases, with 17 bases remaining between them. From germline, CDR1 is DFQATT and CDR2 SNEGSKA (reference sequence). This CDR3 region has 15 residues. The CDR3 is CSARVLAGDFYEQYV. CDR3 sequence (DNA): TGCAGTGCTAGAGTGCTGGCAGGGGATTTTTACGAGCAGTACGTC.

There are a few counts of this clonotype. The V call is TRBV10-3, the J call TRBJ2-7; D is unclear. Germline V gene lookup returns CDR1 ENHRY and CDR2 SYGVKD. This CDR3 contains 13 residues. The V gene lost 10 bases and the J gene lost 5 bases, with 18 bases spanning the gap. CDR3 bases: TGTGCCACGACCCCCGGTGGGCGGAACGAGCAGTACTTC. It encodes CATTPGGRNEQYF.

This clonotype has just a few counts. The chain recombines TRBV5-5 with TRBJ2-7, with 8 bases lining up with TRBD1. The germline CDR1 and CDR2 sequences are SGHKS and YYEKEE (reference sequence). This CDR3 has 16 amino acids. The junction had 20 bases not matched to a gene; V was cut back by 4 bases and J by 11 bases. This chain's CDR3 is CASSPDQPGGPRAKYF. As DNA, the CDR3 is TGTGCCAGCAGCCCCGATCAGCCAGGGGGCCCCCGAGCAAAGTACTTC.

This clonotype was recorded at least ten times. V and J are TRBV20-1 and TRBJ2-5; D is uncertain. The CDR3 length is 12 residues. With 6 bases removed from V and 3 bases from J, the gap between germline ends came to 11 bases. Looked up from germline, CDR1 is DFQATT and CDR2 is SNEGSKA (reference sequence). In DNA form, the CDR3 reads TGCAGTGCCTTGAGCACCAAAGAGACCCAGTACTTC. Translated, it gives CSALSTKETQYF.

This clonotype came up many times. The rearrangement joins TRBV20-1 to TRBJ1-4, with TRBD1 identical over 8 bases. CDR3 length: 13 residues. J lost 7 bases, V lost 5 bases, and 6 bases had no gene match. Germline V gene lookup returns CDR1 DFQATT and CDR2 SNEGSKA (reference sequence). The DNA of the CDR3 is TGCAGTGCTCTTTCAGGGGGCGGTGAAAAACTGTTTTTT. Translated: CSALSGGGEKLFF.

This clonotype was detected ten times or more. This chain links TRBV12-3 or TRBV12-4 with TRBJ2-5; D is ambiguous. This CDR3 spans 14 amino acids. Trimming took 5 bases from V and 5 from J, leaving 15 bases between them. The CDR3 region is CASSRGRVGETQYF. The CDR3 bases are TGTGCCAGCAGTCGAGGCCGCGTGGGGGAGACCCAGTACTTC.

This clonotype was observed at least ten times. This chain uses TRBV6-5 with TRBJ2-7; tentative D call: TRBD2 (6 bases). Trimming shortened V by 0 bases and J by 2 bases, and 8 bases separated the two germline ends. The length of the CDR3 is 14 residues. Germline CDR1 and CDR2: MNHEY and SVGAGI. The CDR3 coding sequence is TGTGCCAGCAGTTACTCGAGGGAGGCCTACGAGCAGTACGTC. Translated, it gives CASSYSREAYEQYV.

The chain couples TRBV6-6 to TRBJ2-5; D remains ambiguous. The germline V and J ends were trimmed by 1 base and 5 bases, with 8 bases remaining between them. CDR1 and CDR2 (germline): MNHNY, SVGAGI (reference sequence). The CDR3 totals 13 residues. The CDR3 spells CASSYFPRETQYF. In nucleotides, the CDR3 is TGTGCCAGCAGTTACTTCCCCCGCGAGACCCAGTACTTC.

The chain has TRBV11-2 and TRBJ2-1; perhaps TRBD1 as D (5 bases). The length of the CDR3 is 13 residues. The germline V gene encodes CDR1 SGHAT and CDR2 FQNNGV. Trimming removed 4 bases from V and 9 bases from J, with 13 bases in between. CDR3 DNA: TGTGCCAGCAGCTATATCAGTAGGGGTGAGCAGTTCTTC. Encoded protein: CASSYISRGEQFF. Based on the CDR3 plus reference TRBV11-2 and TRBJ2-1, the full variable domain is EAGVAQSPRYKIIEKRQSVAFWCNPISGHATLYWYQQILGQGPKLLIQFQNNGVVDDSQLPKDRFSAERLKGVDSTLKIQPAKLEDSAVYLCASSYISRGEQFFGPGTRLTVL.

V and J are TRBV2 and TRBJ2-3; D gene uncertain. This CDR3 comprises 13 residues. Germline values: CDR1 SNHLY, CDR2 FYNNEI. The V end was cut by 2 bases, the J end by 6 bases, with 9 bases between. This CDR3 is CASSERLEDTQYF. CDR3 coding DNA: TGTGCCAGCAGTGAACGGTTGGAGGATACGCAGTATTTT. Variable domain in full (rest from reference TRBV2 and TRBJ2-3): EPEVTQTPSHQVTQMGQEVILRCVPISNHLYFYWYRQILGQKVEFLVSFYNNEISEKSEIFDDQFSVERPDGSNFTLKIRSTKLEDSAMYFCASSERLEDTQYFGPGTRLTVL.

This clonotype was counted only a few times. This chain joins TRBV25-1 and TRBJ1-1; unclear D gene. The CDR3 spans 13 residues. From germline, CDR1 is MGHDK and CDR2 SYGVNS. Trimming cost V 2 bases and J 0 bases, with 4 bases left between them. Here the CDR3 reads CASSEQLNTEAFF. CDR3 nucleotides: TGTGCCAGCAGTGAACAGCTGAACACTGAAGCTTTCTTT.

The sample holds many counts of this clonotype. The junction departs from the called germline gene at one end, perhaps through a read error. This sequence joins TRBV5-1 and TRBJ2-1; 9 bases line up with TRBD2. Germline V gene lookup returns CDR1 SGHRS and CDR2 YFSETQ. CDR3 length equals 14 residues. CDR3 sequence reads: CASSFSGSGNEQFF. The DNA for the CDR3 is TGTGCCAGCAGCTTTAGCGGGAGTGGAAATGAGCAGTTCTTC.

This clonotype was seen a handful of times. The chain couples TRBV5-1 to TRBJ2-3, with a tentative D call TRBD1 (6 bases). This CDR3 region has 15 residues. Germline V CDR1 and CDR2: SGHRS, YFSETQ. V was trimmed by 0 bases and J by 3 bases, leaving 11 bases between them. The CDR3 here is CASSLDRAKTDTQYF. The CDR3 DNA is TGCGCCAGCAGCTTGGACAGGGCTAAGACAGATACGCAGTATTTT.

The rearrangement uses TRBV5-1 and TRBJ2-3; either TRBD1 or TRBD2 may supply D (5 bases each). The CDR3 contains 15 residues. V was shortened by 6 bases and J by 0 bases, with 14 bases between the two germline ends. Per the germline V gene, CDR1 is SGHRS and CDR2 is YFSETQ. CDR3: CASTEWGSSTDTQYF. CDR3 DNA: TGCGCCAGCACTGAATGGGGGTCAAGCACAGATACGCAGTATTTT.

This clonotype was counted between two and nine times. The CDR3 loop is CASAGDSEQYV. The CDR3 bases are TGTGCCAGCGCCGGGGATAGCGAGCAGTACGTC. The chain employs TRBV6-6 and TRBJ2-7; weak D call: TRBD2 (5 bases). This CDR3 has 11 amino acids. V shed 8 bases and J shed 6 bases, with 11 bases lying between them. The germline gives CDR1 MNHNY, CDR2 SVGAGI (reference sequence).

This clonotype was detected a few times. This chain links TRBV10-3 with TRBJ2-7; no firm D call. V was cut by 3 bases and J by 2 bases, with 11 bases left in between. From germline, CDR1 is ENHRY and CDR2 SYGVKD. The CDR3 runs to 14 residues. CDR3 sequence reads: CAISDPTRTYEQYF. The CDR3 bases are TGTGCCATCAGTGACCCTACACGAACCTACGAGCAGTACTTC.

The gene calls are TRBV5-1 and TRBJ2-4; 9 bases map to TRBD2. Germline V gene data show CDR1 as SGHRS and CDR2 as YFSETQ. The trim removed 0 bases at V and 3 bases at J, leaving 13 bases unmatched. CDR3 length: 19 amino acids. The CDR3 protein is CASSLGPSGAQPGKNIQYF. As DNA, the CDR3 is TGCGCCAGCAGCTTGGGGCCTAGCGGGGCACAACCGGGCAAAAACATTCAGTACTTC.

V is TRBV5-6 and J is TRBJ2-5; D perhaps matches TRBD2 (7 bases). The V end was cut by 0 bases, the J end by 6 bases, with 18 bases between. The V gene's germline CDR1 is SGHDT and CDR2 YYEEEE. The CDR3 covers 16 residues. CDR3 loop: CASSLDRTGGRKTQYF. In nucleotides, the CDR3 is TGTGCCAGCAGCTTGGATCGGACGGGGGGCAGGAAGACCCAGTACTTC.

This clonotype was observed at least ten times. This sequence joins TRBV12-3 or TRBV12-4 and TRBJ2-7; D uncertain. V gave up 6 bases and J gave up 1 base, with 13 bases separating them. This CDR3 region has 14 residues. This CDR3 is CASSLIPPSYEQYF. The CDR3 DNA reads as TGTGCCAGCAGCCTCATCCCCCCGTCCTACGAGCAGTACTTC.

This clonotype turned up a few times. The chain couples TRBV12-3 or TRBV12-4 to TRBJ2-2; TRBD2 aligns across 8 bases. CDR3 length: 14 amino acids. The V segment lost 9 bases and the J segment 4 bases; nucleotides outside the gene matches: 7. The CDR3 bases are TGTGCCAGTGCCGGGACTAGAACCACCGGGGAGCTGTTTTTT. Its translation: CASAGTRTTGELFF.

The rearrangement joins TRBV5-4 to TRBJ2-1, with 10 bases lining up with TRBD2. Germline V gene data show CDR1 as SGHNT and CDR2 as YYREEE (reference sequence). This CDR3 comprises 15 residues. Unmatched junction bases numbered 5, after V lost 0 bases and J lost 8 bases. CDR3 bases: TGTGCCAGCAGCTTGGGGGCTAGCGGGAGCGATGAGCAGTTCTTC. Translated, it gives CASSLGASGSDEQFF.

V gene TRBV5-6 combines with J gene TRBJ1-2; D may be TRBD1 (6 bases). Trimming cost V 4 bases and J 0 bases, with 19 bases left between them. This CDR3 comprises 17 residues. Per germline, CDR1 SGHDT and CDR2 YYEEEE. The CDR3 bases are TGTGCCAGCAGCCCGAGGGGGGCCTCATACGCTAACTATGGCTACACCTTC. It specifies CASSPRGASYANYGYTF.

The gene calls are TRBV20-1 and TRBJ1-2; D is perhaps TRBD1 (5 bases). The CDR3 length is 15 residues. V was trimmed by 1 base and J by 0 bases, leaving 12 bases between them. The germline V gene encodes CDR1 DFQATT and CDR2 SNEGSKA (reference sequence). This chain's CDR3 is CSARGGDRANYGYTF. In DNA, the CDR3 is TGCAGTGCTAGAGGAGGTGACAGAGCTAACTATGGCTACACCTTC.

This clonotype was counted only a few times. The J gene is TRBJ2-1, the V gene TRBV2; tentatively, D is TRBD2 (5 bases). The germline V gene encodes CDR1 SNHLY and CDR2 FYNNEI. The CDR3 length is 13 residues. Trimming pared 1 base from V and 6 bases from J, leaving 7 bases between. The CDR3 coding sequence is TGTGCCAGCAGTGAAGGACGGGGCAATGAGCAGTTCTTC. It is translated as CASSEGRGNEQFF.

Here the CDR3 DNA reads TGCGCCAGCAGTTACCCGACAGGGGCCTACGAGCAGTACGTC. It specifies CASSYPTGAYEQYV. This chain uses TRBV10-1 with TRBJ2-7; 8 bases match TRBD1. Germline CDR1 reads WNHNN; CDR2 reads SYGVQD (reference sequence). CDR3 length equals 14 residues. V lost 5 bases and J lost 2; bases outside the gene matches: 5.